The TCR beta chain under discussion was sequenced for a study of cytomegalovirus exposure and HLA in healthy donors. This CDR3 region has 13 residues. After removal of 3 bases from V and 6 bases from J, the junction contained 2 bases not matched to a gene. CDR1 is SGHNT, CDR2 YYREEE, per germline (reference sequence). This PCR relied on a set of 60 Vbeta primers and 13 Jbeta primers. Methods used by the authors: The authors later counted 65 million to 90 million unique TCR beta chains, roughly 11 million of them shared. Profiled with immunoSEQ multiplex PCR; TCRdb holds only in-frame clones, not every one. D and trimming were read from the DNA, whereas the V and J calls and clone size are those reported in that table. Among about 160,000 clones listed, 65% to 85% were seen once.

The rearrangement joins TRBV5-4 to TRBJ2-2; TRBD1 matches 7 bases. The sequence derives from a male donor in good health and CMV-seropositive. The material sequenced was PBMCs. DNA of the CDR3: TGTGCCAGCAGCTGGGGGACAGCCGGGGAGCTGTTTTTT. This sequence encodes CASSWGTAGELFF.